Here is one T cell receptor (beta chain) with its context. Its antigen specificity is not known. Base quality data are lacking; no much larger clone is found one base away. This sample's time point label indicates: about 28 days (+/-7) after the second vaccine dose. Because spike-specific TCR depth and breadth did not differ between the two schedules, AZD1222 recipients who got a second dose at roughly 4 weeks were pooled with those who got a second dose at roughly 12 weeks. The vaccinee samples were drawn from two UK trials, COV001 and COV002, one of which was a single-blind randomized controlled phase 2/3 trial testing AZD1222 (ChAdOx1 nCoV-19) in healthy adults. Trial participant PBMC samples were collected at day 0 and day 28 after the second dose for TCRbeta chain sequencing. This specimen belongs to a study of T cell responses to AZD1222 COVID-19 vaccine (TCRdb year 2021). With regard to the full study: A total of 233 trial participants underwent TCR sequencing, of whom around 200 received two doses of AZD1222 and roughly 25 received two doses of the MenACWY control vaccine. Enrollment into the trials was organized by age into subgroups of 18-55, 56-69 and 70-plus years, and those subgroups contained approximately 160, 26 and 62 TCR-sequenced participants, respectively. What the study reported, not specific to this receptor: Conclusions about previously exposed vaccinees are limited because only a handful of AZD1222 recipients were SARS-CoV-2 seropositive at baseline. No day 14 peak-response samples were available, so repertoires were characterized only after the peak T cell response. The 56-69-year group was small, and its depth increase did not reach significance, likely because of low power. After two AZD1222 doses, spike-specific TCR breadth and depth were significantly higher than at day 0 and than in MenACWY recipients. The whole spike protein was spanned by vaccine-associated CD4 TCRs, and dominant responses were seen in regions 160-218 and 743-854. Most participants were white British and females outnumbered males, and the authors suggested that clonal diversity may have been underestimated. Epitopes outside the regions mutated in the B.1.351 and B.1.1.7 variants were reportedly recognized by nearly half of the unique spike-specific TCRs.

Trimming takes 4 bases off V and 0 bases off J; junction bases not matched to a gene: 5. From the germline V gene, CDR1 is SGHTA and CDR2 is FQGNSA. The CDR3 starts with the cysteine, ends with the phenylalanine, and has 17 residues. Only CDR3 DNA is held: 51 bases, read in frame from base 1. The CDR3 regions of human TCRbeta chains were analyzed by immunosequencing. Processing in the source paper ran as follows. TCRs in the repertoires were compared against a reference library of SARS-CoV-2-specific TCRs that had been generated with the MIRA antigen-specificity platform. Breadth was defined as the fraction of unique TCRs that were SARS-CoV-2-associated, and depth was defined as the fraction of total T cells that were SARS-CoV-2-associated. Using the MIRA data, every spike-specific TCR was mapped to the spike region that the TCR reacted to and assigned to either a CD4 or a CD8 class. Log10-transformed breadth and depth values were compared by one-way ANOVA with Sidak's multiple comparisons tests. In TCRdb, the immuneACCESS table is reduced to in-frame sequences with V and J assigned. These tables do not hold every clone; where another copy was compared, an unresolved V gene accounts for under half, and the others remain unexplained. V and J calls and clone size are those listed in that table; D and trimming were worked out from the DNA. The sample data list 150,000 or so clones, and over 80% of these were observed just once. About 3.8% of the sample lies in the top ten.

The receptor was derived from an adult who received the AZD1222 COVID-19 vaccine. The sequences come from peripheral blood, collected 28 days after the second AZD1222 dose. The chain couples TRBV7-2 to TRBJ2-1; 11 middle bases align to TRBD2. The CDR3 has the sequence CASSSGTSGPSYNEQFF. The DNA sequence is TGTGCCAGCAGCTCGGGGACTAGCGGTCCCTCCTACAATGAGCAGTTCTTC. The full variable domain, with segments outside the CDR3 supplied by the reference TRBV7-2 and TRBJ2-1 proteins, appears as GAGVSQSPSNKVTEKGKDVELRCDPISGHTALYWYRQSLGQGLEFLIYFQGNSAPDKSGLPSDRFSAERTGGSVSTLTIQRTQQEDSAVYLCASSSGTSGPSYNEQFFGPGTRLTVL.